The clone carrying this TCR beta chain has just one count. Trimming pared 4 bases from V and 3 bases from J, leaving 15 bases between. The length of the CDR3 is 15 residues. Germline CDR1 MNHNS, CDR2 SASEGT. This record comes from a study of shared clonotypes between healthy human individuals. This table comes from immunoSEQ multiplex PCR, and its TCRdb copy is limited to in-frame clones, with some not included. The top ten clones hold approximately 1% of a sample with about 1,900,000 clones, about 95% of them seen once. Naive CD8 populations comprised CD45RO-negative cells positively selected for CCR7, excluding terminally differentiated effector memory CD45RA+ cells.

The sequence derives from a man between 18 and 35 years old in good health. Sequenced material: naive CD8+ T cells sorted from blood. The chain recombines TRBV6-1 with TRBJ1-2; D may be TRBD1 (5 bases). CDR3 nucleotides: TGTGCCAGCAGTGCAGGGTTGCGGGTTGACTATGGCTACACCTTC. Its translation: CASSAGLRVDYGYTF.